This T cell receptor (beta chain) is from a study of CD4 T cells in relation to SARS-CoV-2 and coronaviruses. Points from the study as a whole: SARS-CoV-2-driven expansion was significantly weaker in crossreactive than monoreactive clones.

Worth noting for this clone: Its target is unknown.

CDR1 is LNHDA, CDR2 SQIVND, per germline (reference sequence). The CDR3 sequence is 14 residues long. V lost 2 bases and J 4 bases, leaving 9 bases between the germline ends. TCRdb's table, derived via immunoSEQ multiplex PCR, lists solely in-frame clones and lacks some. The sample has approximately 21,000 clones; more than 70% are singletons. Unexposed donor CD4+ T cells date from 2011-2018, before the COVID-19 pandemic. The cells were cultured for about 10 days before CD4+ T cells were isolated. The rearrangement uses TRBV19 and TRBJ2-1; D possibly corresponds to TRBD2 (5 bases). The sample taken for sequencing was CD4+ T cells from PBMCs, cultured in vitro. The TCR was taken from a human donor in good health. As DNA, the CDR3 is TGTGCCAGTAGTATATCGGGGATATACAATGAGCAGTTCTTC. It translates to CASSISGIYNEQFF. The whole variable domain, remainder taken from reference TRBV19 and TRBJ2-1, is DGGITQSPKYLFRKEGQNVTLSCEQNLNHDAMYWYRQDPGQGLRLIYYSQIVNDFQKGDIAEGYSVSREKKESFPLTVTSAQKNPTAFYLCASSISGIYNEQFFGPGTRLTVL.